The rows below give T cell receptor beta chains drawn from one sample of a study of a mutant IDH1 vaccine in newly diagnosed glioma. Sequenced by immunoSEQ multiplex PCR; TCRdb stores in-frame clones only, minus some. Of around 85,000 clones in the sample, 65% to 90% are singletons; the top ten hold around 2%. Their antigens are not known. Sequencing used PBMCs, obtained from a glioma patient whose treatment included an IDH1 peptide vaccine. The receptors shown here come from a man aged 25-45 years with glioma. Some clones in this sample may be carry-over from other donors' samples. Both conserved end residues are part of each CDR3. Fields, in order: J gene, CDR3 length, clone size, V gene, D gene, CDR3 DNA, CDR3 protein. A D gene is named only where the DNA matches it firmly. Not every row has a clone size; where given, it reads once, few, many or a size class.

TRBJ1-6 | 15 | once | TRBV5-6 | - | TGTGCCAGCAGCTTAAGCCCCACGGGGAATTCACCCCTCCACTTT | CASSLSPTGNSPLHF
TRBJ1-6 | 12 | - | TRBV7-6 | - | TGTGCCAGCAGCTCGCTCGATTCACCCCTCCACTTT | CASSSLDSPLHF
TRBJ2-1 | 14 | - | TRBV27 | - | TGTGCCAGCAGTTTACGGGGTTCCTACAATGAGCAGTTCTTC | CASSLRGSYNEQFF
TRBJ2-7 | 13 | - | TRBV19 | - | TGTGCCAGTAGTATTGGAACTACCTACGAGCAGTACTTC | CASSIGTTYEQYF
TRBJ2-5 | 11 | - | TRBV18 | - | TGTGCCAGCAGGGGCCAAGAGACCCAGTACTTC | CASRGQETQYF
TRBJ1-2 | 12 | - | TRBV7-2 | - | TGTGCCAGCAGCCCGTCTAGGGATATCTACACCTTC | CASSPSRDIYTF
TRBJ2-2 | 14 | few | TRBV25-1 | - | TGTGCCAGCAGCAGGGGGGGTGACACCGGGGAGCTGTTTTTT | CASSRGGDTGELFF
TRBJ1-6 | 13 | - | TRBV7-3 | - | TGTGCCAGCAGCTTAGACCCAAATTCACCCCTCCACTTT | CASSLDPNSPLHF
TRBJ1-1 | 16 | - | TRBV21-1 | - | TGTGCCAGCAGCAAAGCCCGACAGGGATGGAAACCTGAAGCTTTCTTT | CASSKARQGWKPEAFF
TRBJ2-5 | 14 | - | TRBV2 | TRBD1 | TGTGCCAGCATGAGGGACAGCCCCAAAGAGACCCAGTACTTC | CASMRDSPKETQYF
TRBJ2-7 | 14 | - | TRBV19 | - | TGTGCCAGTAGTATTAAAGGCTACTCCTACGAGCAGTACTTC | CASSIKGYSYEQYF
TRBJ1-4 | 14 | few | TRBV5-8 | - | TGTGCCAGCAGTTCCGGGACGGTGAATGAAAAACTGTTTTTT | CASSSGTVNEKLFF
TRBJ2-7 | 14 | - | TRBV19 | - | TGTGCCAGTAGCCGGTCCAGGGCCAACTACGAGCAGTACTTC | CASSRSRANYEQYF
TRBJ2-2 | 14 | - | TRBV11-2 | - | TGTGCCAGCAGCTTTGTCGCTAACACCGGGGAGCTGTTTTTT | CASSFVANTGELFF
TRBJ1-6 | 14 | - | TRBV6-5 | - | TGTGCCAGCAGTCCAGGGGTGGGTAATTCACCCCTCCACTTT | CASSPGVGNSPLHF
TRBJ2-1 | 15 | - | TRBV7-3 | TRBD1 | TGTGCCAGCAGCTTAATTGAGGGGGCAAGAAATGAGCAGTTCTTC | CASSLIEGARNEQFF
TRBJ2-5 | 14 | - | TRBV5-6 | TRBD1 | TGTGCCAGCAGCAAAGGACAGGGTCGAGAGACCCAGTACTTC | CASSKGQGRETQYF
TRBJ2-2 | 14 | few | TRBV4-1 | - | TGCGCCAGCAGCCAAGCCCCGTACACCGGGGAGCTGTTTTTT | CASSQAPYTGELFF
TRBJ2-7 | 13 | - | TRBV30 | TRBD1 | TGTGCCTGGGGTTGGACAGGGGGTTTCGAGCAGTACTTC | CAWGWTGGFEQYF
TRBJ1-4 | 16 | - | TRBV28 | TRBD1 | TGTGCCAGCAGTTCCATCCCGGGACAGGGGGAGGAAAAACTGTTTTTT | CASSSIPGQGEEKLFF
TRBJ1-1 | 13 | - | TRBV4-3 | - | TGCGCCAGCTCACAAGAGCCAAGGACGCGGGCTTTCTTT | CASSQEPRTRAFF
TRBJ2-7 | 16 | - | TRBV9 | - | TGTGCCAGCAGCCCCCGGGGGCCCGGGAGTGTCTACGAGCAGTACTTC | CASSPRGPGSVYEQYF
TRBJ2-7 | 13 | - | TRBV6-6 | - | TGTGCCAGCAGCAACGCCGGTGAAGACGAGCAGTACTTC | CASSNAGEDEQYF
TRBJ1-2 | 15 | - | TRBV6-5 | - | TGTGCCAGCAGTTACTCGAGTGGAAGCGTTTGGGGCTACACCTTC | CASSYSSGSVWGYTF
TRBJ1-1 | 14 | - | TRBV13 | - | TGTGCCAGCAGCTTAGGCCAGCAGAACACTGAAGCTTTCTTT | CASSLGQQNTEAFF
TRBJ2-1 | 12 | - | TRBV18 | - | TGTGCCAGCTCACCCTCCCTGGGGGAGCAGTTCTTC | CASSPSLGEQFF
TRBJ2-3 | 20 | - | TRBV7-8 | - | TGTGCCAGCAGCTTAGCGCATGACATGTATCGGGGGTTAAGCACAGATACGCAGTATTTT | CASSLAHDMYRGLSTDTQYF
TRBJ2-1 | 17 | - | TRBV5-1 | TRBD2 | TGCGCCAGCACCCCCCCAGGAGCGGGGGGATCCTACAATGAGCAGTTCTTC | CASTPPGAGGSYNEQFF
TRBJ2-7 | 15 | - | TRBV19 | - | TGTGCCAGTAGTATAGGGCCCTATGGTACCTACGAGCAGTACTTC | CASSIGPYGTYEQYF
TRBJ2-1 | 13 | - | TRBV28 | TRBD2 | TGTGCCAGCAGTTCCCTCCCAGCGGGGGTAAAGATCTTC | CASSSLPAGVKIF
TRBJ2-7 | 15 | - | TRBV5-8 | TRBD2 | TGTGCCAGCAGCGGGCTCGGACTAGACGATGACGAGCAGTACTTC | CASSGLGLDDDEQYF
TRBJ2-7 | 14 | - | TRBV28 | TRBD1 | TGTGCCAGCAGCGTGACAGGGGGCGTTTACGAGCAGTACTTC | CASSVTGGVYEQYF
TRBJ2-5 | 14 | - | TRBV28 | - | TGTGCCAGCAGCCCCCAAGCGGGTAAAGAGACCCAGTACTTC | CASSPQAGKETQYF
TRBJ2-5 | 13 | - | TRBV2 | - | TGTGCCAGCAGTTTTCGGAGTGGGGAGACCCAGTACTTC | CASSFRSGETQYF
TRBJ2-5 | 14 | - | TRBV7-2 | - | TGTGCCAGCAGCGTAGGACTGTCCCGAGAGACCCAGTACTTC | CASSVGLSRETQYF
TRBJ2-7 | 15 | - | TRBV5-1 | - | TGCGCCAGCAGCTTGGGACCTCCCCCTTCCTACGAGCAGTACTTC | CASSLGPPPSYEQYF
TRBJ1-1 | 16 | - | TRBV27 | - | TGTGCCGGATGGGAGAACAGGCCGTGGATGAACACTGAAGCTTTCTTT | CAGWENRPWMNTEAFF
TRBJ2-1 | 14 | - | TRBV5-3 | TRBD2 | TGTGCCAGATCTAGGACTAGCGGAGTCCGTGAGCAGTTCTTC | CARSRTSGVREQFF
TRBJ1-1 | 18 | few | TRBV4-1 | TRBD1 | TGCGCCAGCAGCCAAGAGCCAGCCGGGACAGGGAGGCGGGCTGAAGCTTTCTTT | CASSQEPAGTGRRAEAFF
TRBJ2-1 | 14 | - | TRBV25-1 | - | TGTGCCAGCAGTGAGACTAGACTTTTCGGTGAGCAGTTCTTC | CASSETRLFGEQFF
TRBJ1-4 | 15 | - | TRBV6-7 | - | TGTGCCAGCTGCCTGTCTCAGGGACGGGATGAAAAACTGTTTTTT | CASCLSQGRDEKLFF
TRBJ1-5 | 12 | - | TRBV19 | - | TGTGCCAGTAGTATAGACGGCCAGCCCCAGCATTTT | CASSIDGQPQHF
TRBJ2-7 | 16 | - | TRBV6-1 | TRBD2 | TGTGCCAGCAGTGACAGGACTAGCGGGCAAGCCTACGAGCAGTACTTC | CASSDRTSGQAYEQYF
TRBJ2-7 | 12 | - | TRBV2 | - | TGTGCCAGCCGGGACCGACCATACGAGCAGTACTTC | CASRDRPYEQYF